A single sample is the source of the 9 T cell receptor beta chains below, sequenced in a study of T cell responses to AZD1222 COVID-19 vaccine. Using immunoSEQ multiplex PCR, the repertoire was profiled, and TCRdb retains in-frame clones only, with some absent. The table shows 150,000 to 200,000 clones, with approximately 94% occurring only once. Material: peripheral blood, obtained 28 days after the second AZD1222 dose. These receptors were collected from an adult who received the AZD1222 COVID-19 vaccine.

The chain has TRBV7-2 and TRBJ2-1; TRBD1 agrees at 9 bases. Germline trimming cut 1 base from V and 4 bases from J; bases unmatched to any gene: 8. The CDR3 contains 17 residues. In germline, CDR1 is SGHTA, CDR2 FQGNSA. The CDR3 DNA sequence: TGTGCCAGCAGCTTAGATTCGGGACAGGGAAGGTACAATGAGCAGTTCTTC. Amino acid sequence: CASSLDSGQGRYNEQFF.

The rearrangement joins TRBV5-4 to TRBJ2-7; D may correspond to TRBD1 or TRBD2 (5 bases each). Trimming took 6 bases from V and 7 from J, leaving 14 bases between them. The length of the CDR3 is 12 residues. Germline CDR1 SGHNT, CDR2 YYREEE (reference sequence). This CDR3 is CASMRQGAEQYF. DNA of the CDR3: TGTGCCAGCATGCGGCAGGGAGCGGAGCAGTACTTC.

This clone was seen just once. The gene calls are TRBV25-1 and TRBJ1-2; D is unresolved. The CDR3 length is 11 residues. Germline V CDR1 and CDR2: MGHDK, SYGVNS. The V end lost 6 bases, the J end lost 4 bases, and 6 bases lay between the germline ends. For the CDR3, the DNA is TGTGCCAGCAGCCAAGGCTATGGCTACACCTTC. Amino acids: CASSQGYGYTF.

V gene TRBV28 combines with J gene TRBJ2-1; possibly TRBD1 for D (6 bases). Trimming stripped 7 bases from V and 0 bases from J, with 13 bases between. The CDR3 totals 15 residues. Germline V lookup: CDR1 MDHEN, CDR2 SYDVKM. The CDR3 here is CASTPDRSSYNEQFF. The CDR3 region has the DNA TGTGCCAGCACCCCGGACAGAAGCTCCTACAATGAGCAGTTCTTC.

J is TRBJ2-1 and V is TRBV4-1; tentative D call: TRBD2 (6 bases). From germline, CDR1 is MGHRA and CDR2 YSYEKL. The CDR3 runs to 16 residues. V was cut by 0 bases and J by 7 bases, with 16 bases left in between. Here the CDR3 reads CASSQEDYGGSNEQFF. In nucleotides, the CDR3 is TGCGCCAGCAGCCAAGAAGATTACGGGGGAAGTAATGAGCAGTTCTTC.

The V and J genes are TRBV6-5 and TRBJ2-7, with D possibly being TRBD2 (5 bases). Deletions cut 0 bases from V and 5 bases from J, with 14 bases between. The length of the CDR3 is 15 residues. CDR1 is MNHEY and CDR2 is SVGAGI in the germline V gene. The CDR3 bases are TGTGCCAGCAGTTACTCTACGGGGTTGTCTCACGAGCAGTACTTC. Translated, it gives CASSYSTGLSHEQYF.

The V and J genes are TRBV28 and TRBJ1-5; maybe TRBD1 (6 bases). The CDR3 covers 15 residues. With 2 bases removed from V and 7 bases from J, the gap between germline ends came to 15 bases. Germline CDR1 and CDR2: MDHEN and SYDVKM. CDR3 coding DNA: TGTGCCAGCAGTTTAGTCTCAGGGGTCAGCCAGCCCCAGCATTTT. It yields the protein CASSLVSGVSQPQHF.

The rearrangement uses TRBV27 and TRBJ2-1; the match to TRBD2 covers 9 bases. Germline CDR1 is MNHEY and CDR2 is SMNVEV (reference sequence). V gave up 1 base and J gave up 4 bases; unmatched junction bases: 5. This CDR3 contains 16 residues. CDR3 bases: TGTGCCAGCAGTTTATTTGCGGGAGGGAATTACAATGAGCAGTTCTTC. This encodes CASSLFAGGNYNEQFF.

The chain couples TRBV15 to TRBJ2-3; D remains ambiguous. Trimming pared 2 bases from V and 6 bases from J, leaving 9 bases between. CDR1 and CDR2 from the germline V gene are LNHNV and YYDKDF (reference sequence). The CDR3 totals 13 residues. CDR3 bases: TGTGCCACCAGCAGAATCCATGGGGATACGCAGTATTTT. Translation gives CATSRIHGDTQYF.